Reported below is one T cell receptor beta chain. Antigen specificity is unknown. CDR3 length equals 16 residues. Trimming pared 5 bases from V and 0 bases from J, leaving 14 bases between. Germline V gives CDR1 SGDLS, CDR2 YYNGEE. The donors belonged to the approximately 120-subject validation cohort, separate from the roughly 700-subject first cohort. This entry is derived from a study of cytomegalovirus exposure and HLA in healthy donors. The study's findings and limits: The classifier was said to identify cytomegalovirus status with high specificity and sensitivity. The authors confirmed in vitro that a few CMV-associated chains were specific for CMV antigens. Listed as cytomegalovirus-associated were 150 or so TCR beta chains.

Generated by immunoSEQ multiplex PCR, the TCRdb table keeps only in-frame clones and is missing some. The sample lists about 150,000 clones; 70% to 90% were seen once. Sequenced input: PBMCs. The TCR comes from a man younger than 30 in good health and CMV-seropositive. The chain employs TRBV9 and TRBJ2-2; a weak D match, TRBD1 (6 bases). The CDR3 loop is CASSVGATSNTGELFF. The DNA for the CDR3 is TGTGCCAGCAGTGTGGGGGCAACTTCGAACACCGGGGAGCTGTTTTTT.